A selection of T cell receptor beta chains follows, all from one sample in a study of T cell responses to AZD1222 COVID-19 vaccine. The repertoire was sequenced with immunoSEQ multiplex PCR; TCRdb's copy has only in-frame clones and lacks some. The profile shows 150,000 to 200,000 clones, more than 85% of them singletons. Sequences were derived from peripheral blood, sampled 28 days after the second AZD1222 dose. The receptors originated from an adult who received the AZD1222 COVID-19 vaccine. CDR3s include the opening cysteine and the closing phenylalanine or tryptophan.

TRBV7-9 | CASSPGGIIYEQYF
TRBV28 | CASKGGLETQYF
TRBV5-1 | CASTEKPFADTQYF
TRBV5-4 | CASSLGHDYEQYF
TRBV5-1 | CASSSTGQGGTEAFF
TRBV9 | CASSVGYSAGIQYF
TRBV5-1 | CASSGGPEETQYF
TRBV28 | CASSPDSYEQYF
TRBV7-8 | CASSLSGGGDTIYF
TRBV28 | CASSSGVRNTEAFF
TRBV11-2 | CASSLAGGGALYEQYF
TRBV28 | CASSFQGYEQYF
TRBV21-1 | CASSNPCRVVSYNEQFF
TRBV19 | CASGRGPNTGELFF
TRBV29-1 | CSVEGRTMPDQETQYF
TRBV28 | CASSLSVSYEQYF
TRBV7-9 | CASSLSARGGREQFF
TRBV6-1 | CASSELRGETEAFF
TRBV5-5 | CASSLRASPFSYEQYF
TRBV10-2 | CASSATSNQPQHF
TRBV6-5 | CASRLRTGYNEQFF
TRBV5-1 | CASSFGLAETNYNEQFF
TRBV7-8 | CASSPTSSANYEQYF
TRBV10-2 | CASSEFGVTEAFF
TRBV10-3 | CAIGLGGTGELFF
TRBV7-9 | CASSPSLRGYDAGELFF
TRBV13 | CASRTNYGYTF
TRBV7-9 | CASSLPRRLAGVVNEQFF
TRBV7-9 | CASSLDRGHDGYTF
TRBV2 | CASSDRTGGSNQPQHF
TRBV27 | CASSFLGGGIDTQYF
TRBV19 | CASSIRSRTRDEKLFF
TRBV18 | CASSPDSYEQYF
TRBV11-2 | CASSHPSTYYEQYF
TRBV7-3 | CASSLTVQGWNEQFF
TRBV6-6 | CASSFSQGTYEQYF
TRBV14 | CASSPAGRLDEQFF
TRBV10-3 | CAISEAGSQPQHF
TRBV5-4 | CASSDRGGYEQYF
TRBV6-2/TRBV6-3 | CASSYPSAARLKNETQYF
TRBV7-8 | CASSLVVLDRATSNYGYTF
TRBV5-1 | CASSPHLTANTGELFF
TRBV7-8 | CASSQSRTFPTGELFF
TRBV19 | CASSPRLAGPRNEQFF
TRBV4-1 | CASRGLASRNEQFF
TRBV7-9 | CASSAGQKHTEAFF
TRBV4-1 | CASSQGQGANQPQHF
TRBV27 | CASNKWGQNTEAFF
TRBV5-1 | CASSHKGVEADTQYF
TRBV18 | CASSPPYGALSYNEQFF